This TCR beta chain was found in a study of T cells after yellow fever vaccination (dated by TCRdb to the late 2010s). With respect to the entire study: The SMART-Seq v4 Ultra Low Input RNA kit was used to prepare libraries from fractions with low cell numbers. Blood was drawn at multiple timepoints before and after primary and secondary immunization, with bulk PBMC replicates and cell subsets isolated. Two healthy male donors made up the cohort, one aged 18 to 30 years and the other aged 30 to 40 years. Bulk TCR alpha and beta repertoires were sequenced longitudinally to track T-cell clones before and after primary and booster YFV17D yellow fever vaccination.

TCR cDNA was synthesized by 5'RACE template switching, which introduced a universal primer site and unique molecular identifiers. cDNA synthesis was primed from both the TCR alpha and TCR beta constant segments. Two PCR steps were used to amplify libraries, with sample barcodes and sequencing adapters being added in the second step. Sequencing of libraries was done on Illumina HiSeq 2500 (2x100 bp) or NovaSeq (2x150 bp). As for the original processing: MIGEC was used to demultiplex reads and collapse the reads into UMI consensus sequences, and MiXCR was used for V(D)J alignment. Using edgeR on replicate PBMC samples, clonotypes were called vaccine-responding if FDR was below 0.01 and the log2 fold change was above 5 up to day 15. CD4 or CD8 identity was assigned to each bulk clonotype according to whether the clonotype was present at higher abundance in the sequenced CD4 repertoire or the sequenced CD8 repertoire. TCRdb handled the public reads itself, with Q25 trimming in fastp and clone calling in MiXCR, and kept productive beta chains. Entries are consolidated by CDR3 protein sequence, retaining the most common genes and DNA. The V and J calls were determined by TCRdb, not by the authors. The sample profile shows approximately 150,000 distinct CDR3 sequences; around 7.7% of them were found once. Roughly 0.71% of the sample goes to the ten largest clones.

According to the study, the label for this sample's treatment or condition signals: live attenuated yellow fever vaccine strain. PBMCs were isolated from peripheral blood using a standard Ficoll-Paque protocol. CD4 and CD8 T-cell fractions were isolated with Dynabeads CD4 and CD8 positive selection kits. RNA was extracted with TriZol from bulk PBMCs, CD4 and CD8 fractions, and dextramer-positive and dextramer-negative fractions. Here is what the overall study found, with its caveats: Computational filtering was required because FACS-sorted repertoires could contain abundant contaminating clonotypes from the bulk population. The study included only two donors, which limits how far the findings can be generalized. After the booster, most clones that had expanded after primary vaccination were detected again (about 95% of CD4 and more than 80% of CD8), suggesting broad maintenance of memory. A small fraction of clonotypes showed up in both the CD4 and CD8 compartments, probably as a result of convergent recombination. The secondary T-cell response was weaker than the primary response but faster, peaking on day 5 instead of day 15.

This clonotype was observed a handful of times. Its antigen is unknown. No qualities accompany the bases; no much larger clone lies one base away. The germline V gene specifies MDHEN as CDR1 and SYDVKM as CDR2. V is cut by 9 bases and J by 4 bases, and the space between the germline ends is 16 bases. The CDR3 numbers 15 residues from cysteine through phenylalanine. The CDR3 DNA has 45 bases and is translated from base 1. Sequenced material: CD4+ T cells sorted from PBMCs, taken 5 days after the yellow fever booster vaccination. The receptor was isolated from a man in his thirties or forties who received the YFV17D yellow fever vaccine. The chain joins TRBV28 to TRBJ2-6, with the D gene not clear enough to name. The CDR3 has the sequence CASGSPFAGANVLTF. The nucleotides are TGTGCCAGTGGTAGCCCATTTGCGGGGGCCAACGTCCTGACTTTC.